This TCR beta chain was recorded in a study of cytomegalovirus exposure and HLA in healthy donors. Remarks on this clone: What it binds is unknown.

Primers: 60 Vbeta forward and 13 Jbeta reverse. Using immunoSEQ multiplex PCR, the repertoire was profiled, and TCRdb retains in-frame clones only, with some absent. The table includes some 210,000 clones, under 85% detected once. The ends lost 5 bases at V and 7 bases at J; junction bases unmatched: 23. There are 19 residues in the CDR3. CDR1 is LNHDA, CDR2 SQIVND, per germline (reference sequence). Study-wide results and limits: Among TCR beta chains of equal frequency, HLA-associated ones were more clonally expanded in a later analysis. Rarity marked most TCR sequences, yet some public TCRs occurred in many donors. A later analysis associated some 16,000 TCR beta sequences with HLA alleles at a 0.05 false discovery rate.

The chain uses TRBV19 and TRBJ2-3; 8 positions agree with TRBD2. This clonotype was sampled from a woman aged 45-60 years in good health and CMV-seropositive. Sequences were obtained from PBMCs. The DNA of the CDR3 is TGTGCCAGTAGTTCCCGGGAGGGAGGGGTCCACACACAACGGTATACGCAGTATTTT. This encodes CASSSREGGVHTQRYTQYF.